One TCR beta chain is described in this entry. The antigen remains undetermined. The data derive from a study of blood T cells in healthy people across ages. General study points: PBMCs were not sorted, which prevented a conclusive comparison of naive versus antigen-experienced cells. When set beside aged donors, long-lived donors presented more naive CD4+ cells and higher diversity.

CDR3 size: 16 residues. Losses at the gene ends were 3 bases for V and 5 bases for J; bases not matched to a gene: 11. Combining a sample-barcoded 5' primer with a J-beta primer mix, a second PCR ran for about 7 to 12 cycles. Tags on each cDNA molecule came from a template-switch adaptor with 12 random nucleotides. Per-sample output comprised a minimum of 3 million paired-end reads containing CDR3. TCRdb analysed the 5' RACE reads with MiXCR anew, one entry per CDR3 protein. The sample records 750,000 to 950,000 distinct CDR3 sequences, 53% being singletons. This sequence joins TRBV12-3 or TRBV12-4 and TRBJ1-1; 8 bases fit TRBD1. Source material: blood. The source is an elderly man in good health. Here the CDR3 DNA reads TGTGCCAGCAGTTTCGACAGGGGACCTTCCGGGACTGAAGCTTTCTTT. This encodes CASSFDRGPSGTEAFF.